This TCR beta chain was captured by sequencing in a study of blood T cell repertoires in COVID-19. Generated by immunoSEQ multiplex PCR, the TCRdb table keeps only in-frame clones and is missing some. The sample records 150,000 to 200,000 clones, about 85% being singletons. The CDR3 length is 16 residues. Trimming removed 1 base at V and 4 bases at J, with 15 bases between. Per the germline V gene, CDR1 is SGHDT and CDR2 is YYEEEE. The receptor comes from a man aged 60 to 75 with active or convalescent COVID-19. The gene calls are TRBV5-6 and TRBJ2-1; D possibly corresponds to TRBD2 (6 bases). Specimen: peripheral blood. CDR3 in amino acids: CASSLRAVAAYNEQFF. CDR3 nucleotide sequence: TGTGCCAGCAGCTTGAGAGCGGTAGCGGCGTACAATGAGCAGTTCTTC.